This TCR beta chain was documented in a study of CD8 T cells in Susac syndrome. RNA, at about 0.45 to 1 ug, was reverse transcribed with random hexamers. With immunoSEQ multiplex PCR, TCR beta CDR3 was amplified across 54 Vbeta and 13 Jbeta. TCRdb passed the immunoSEQ multiplex PCR reads through MiXCR, listing each CDR3 protein once. Altogether approximately 190,000 distinct CDR3 sequences are present, approximately 95% being singletons, with the ten largest covering 0.09% to 0.12%. General study findings and limits: The study recognized that the number of individuals in its TCR sequencing and HLA analysis was relatively small.

This clonotype was seen once. No antigen is known for it. While CD8+ and CD4+ T cells were isolated negatively, TEMRA cells were enriched by FACS. What was sequenced was CD4+ T cells from PBMCs. This TCR was sampled from a human donor in good health.

The CDR3 DNA follows: TGTGCCAGCAGCTTAGTCGGAGAGCAGTACTTC. As protein: CASSLVGEQYF. The chain combines TRBV7-9 with TRBJ2-7; D is ambiguous. CDR1 and CDR2 (germline): SEHNR, FQNEAQ (reference sequence). The CDR3 sequence is 11 residues long. V lost 1 base, J lost 7 bases, and 5 bases lay in between.